The present T cell receptor beta chain was sequenced within a study of blood T cells in healthy people across ages. With 1 base removed from V and 3 bases from J, the gap between germline ends came to 16 bases. This CDR3 has 16 amino acids. The germline V gene has CDR1 SGHTA and CDR2 FQGNSA. With a J-beta primer mix and a sample-barcoded 5' primer, a second PCR ran about 7 to 11 cycles. A single record per CDR3 protein comes from TCRdb applying MiXCR to the 5' RACE reads. Of hundreds of thousands of distinct CDR3 sequences listed, 55% to 70% were seen once; the top ten hold 20% to 25%. As to this clonotype: The antigen remains undetermined.

Roughly 10 milliliters of peripheral blood were drawn from each donor into EDTA-treated tubes. Study-level points and caveats: Shifts in expanded clonotypes may have been confounded by donor CMV status, which was unknown. With age, beta diversity per million T cells declined roughly linearly, significantly by about 37.

The TCR originated in a man younger than 45 in good health. The chain links TRBV7-2 to TRBJ2-7; D uncertain. The source material was blood. CDR3 protein: CASSLEIPRTHYEQYF. In DNA, the CDR3 is TGTGCCAGCAGCTTAGAGATCCCTAGAACCCACTACGAGCAGTACTTC. Supplemented by reference TRBV7-2 and TRBJ2-7, the full variable domain reads GAGVSQSPSNKVTEKGKDVELRCDPISGHTALYWYRQSLGQGLEFLIYFQGNSAPDKSGLPSDRFSAERTGGSVSTLTIQRTQQEDSAVYLCASSLEIPRTHYEQYFGPGTRLTVT.